One TCR beta chain is described in this entry. Per-sample PBMC isolation yielded at least 7 million cells. Trimming pared 5 bases from V and 4 bases from J, leaving 12 bases between. This CDR3 is 14 amino acids long. Per the germline V gene, CDR1 is SGHNT and CDR2 is YYREEE (reference sequence). The data originate from a study of blood T cells in healthy people across ages. The second PCR ran about 6 to 12 cycles with a sample-barcoded 5' primer and J-beta primers. One entry per CDR3 protein results from TCRdb running MiXCR on the 5' RACE reads. The sample has around 800,000 distinct CDR3 sequences, 25% to 30% seen once. This same sample was also part of a study on T cells of mothers and their children.

The receptor's source is a boy aged 5 to 17 in good health. The sequencing input was blood. The chain employs TRBV5-4 and TRBJ2-2; a weak D match, TRBD2 (7 bases). CDR3 region: CASRNREGTGELFF. DNA of the CDR3: TGTGCCAGCAGGAACAGGGAGGGCACCGGGGAGCTGTTTTTT.